These T cell receptor beta chains were read from a single sample in a study of identical twins. One entry per CDR3 protein, called by TCRdb with MiXCR from the 5' RACE reads. The sample consists of 640,000 or so distinct CDR3 sequences, roughly 6% of them appearing once. The sequenced sample was naive T cells sorted from blood. These receptors all stem from a man younger than 35 in good health. CDR3s include the opening cysteine and the closing phenylalanine or tryptophan. D genes are given only for firm matches. The size field is filled for only some rows; it gives once, few, many or a size class.

clone_size d_call j_call v_call cdr3_nt cdr3_aa
few TRBD2 TRBJ2-2 TRBV24-1 TGTGCCTCCCAAGCCGGCGGGAGTGGCACCGGGGAGCTGTTTTTT CASQAGGSGTGELFF
- - TRBJ2-3 TRBV5-1 TGCGCCAGCAGTCCCACTGGGGGGGGCTACACGGATACGCAGTATTTT CASSPTGGGYTDTQYF
many - TRBJ2-1 TRBV7-9 TGTGCCAGCCCAGGTGAGCGGAGCTCCTACAATGAGCAGTTCTTC CASPGERSSYNEQFF
many - TRBJ2-7 TRBV10-3 TGTGCCATCAGTGAAGCAGAAAGCTACGAGCAGTACTTC CAISEAESYEQYF
few - TRBJ2-6 TRBV4-1 TGCGCCAGCAGCCAAGCTAGGGATCGCTATCGCTCTGGGGCCAACGTCCTGACTTTC CASSQARDRYRSGANVLTF
many - TRBJ2-1 TRBV18 TGTGCCAGCTCACCCGGACAGCTCAATGAGCAGTTCTTC CASSPGQLNEQFF
- - TRBJ1-6 TRBV2 TGTGCCAGCAGTGAAGACTGGGTTTCACCCCTCCACTTT CASSEDWVSPLHF
- - TRBJ2-1 TRBV14 TGTGCCAGCAGCCAAGGTTCGCCTGTACGGGTTAGGAATGAGCAGTTCTTC CASSQGSPVRVRNEQFF
many - TRBJ1-5 TRBV5-1 TGCGCCAGCAGCCCTTGGTTGAATCAGCCCCAGCATTTT CASSPWLNQPQHF
- - TRBJ2-1 TRBV15 TGTGCCACCGCTGGGACCTCGGTCAATGAGCAGTTCTTC CATAGTSVNEQFF
many - TRBJ2-5 TRBV2 TGTGCCAGCAGCTTCCCCGACACGGGTAAAGAGACCCAGTACTTC CASSFPDTGKETQYF
- - TRBJ2-7 TRBV14 TGTGCCAGCAGCTTCGGACCTGAGTTGGACGAGCAGTACTTC CASSFGPELDEQYF
many TRBD2 TRBJ2-5 TRBV29-1 TGCAGCGTTGAATGGCGGGAGGGCCGGGAGACCCAGTACTTC CSVEWREGRETQYF
many - TRBJ2-7 TRBV6-5 TGTGCCAGCAGTTACTCTAATATCCCACTGGCGGGGCAGGGTCGAGAGCAGTACTTC CASSYSNIPLAGQGREQYF
- TRBD1 TRBJ2-4 TRBV6-1 TGTGCCAGCAGCCAACGGACAGGCACGGACATTCAGTACTTC CASSQRTGTDIQYF
many - TRBJ1-3 TRBV9 TGTGCCAGCAGCGTAGGTCAGGCTCTCGGAAACACCATATATTTT CASSVGQALGNTIYF
many - TRBJ2-1 TRBV28 TGTGCCAGCAGTTTCGGCTTCGCGGGACAGACCTACAATGAGCAGTTCTTC CASSFGFAGQTYNEQFF
few TRBD2 TRBJ2-2 TRBV12-3/TRBV12-4 TGTGCCAGCACCCCTAGCGGGAGCTATACCGGGGAGCTGTTTTTT CASTPSGSYTGELFF
- TRBD2 TRBJ2-1 TRBV20-1 TGCAGTGCTAGAGACGGCCTAGCGGGATTTGGGTTCCCTGACGATGAGCAGTTCTTC CSARDGLAGFGFPDDEQFF
many - TRBJ2-2 TRBV12-3/TRBV12-4 TGTGCCAGCAGTTTATTCAGGGCGGCCGGGGAGCTGTTTTTT CASSLFRAAGELFF
few - TRBJ2-4 TRBV7-9 TGTGCCAGCAGCCCGGACAGCATTCAGTACTTC CASSPDSIQYF
many - TRBJ1-1 TRBV4-1 TGCGCCAGCAGCCATGAGTCCGGGCGCACTGAAGCTTTCTTT CASSHESGRTEAFF
many - TRBJ1-2 TRBV20-1 TGCAGTGCTAGAGAGGGGCCCTATGGCTACACCTTC CSAREGPYGYTF
many - TRBJ2-2 TRBV10-3 TGTGCCTGCGGGACCGGGGAGCTGTTTTTT CACGTGELFF
many TRBD2 TRBJ2-7 TRBV6-1 TGTGCCATCTGTAGCGGGGTAATTTCCTACGAGCAGTACTTC CAICSGVISYEQYF
many TRBD2 TRBJ2-1 TRBV29-1 TGCAGCTTAGCAGCGGGAAGTCACAATGAGCAGTTCTTC CSLAAGSHNEQFF
many TRBD2 TRBJ2-1 TRBV5-1 TGCGCCAGCAGCTTGAGGAGCGGGAGAGATGAGCAGTTCTTC CASSLRSGRDEQFF
many - TRBJ2-1 TRBV29-1 TGCAGCGTTGTACTGATTTCTAACAATGAGCAGTTCTTC CSVVLISNNEQFF
many - TRBJ1-1 TRBV27 TGTGCCAGCAGTTTATTGGCGCTGGGCGGAACGAACACTGAAGCTTTCTTT CASSLLALGGTNTEAFF
many - TRBJ2-2 TRBV4-3 TGCGCCAGCAGCCAAGTTGGGGGGGCTAACACCGGGGAGCTGTTTTTT CASSQVGGANTGELFF
many - TRBJ2-1 TRBV7-9 TGTGCCAGCAGCTCAGCACCAAATGAGCAGTTCTTC CASSSAPNEQFF
many TRBD1 TRBJ1-4 TRBV10-3 TGTGCCATCAGTGACCGGGACAGGATTGCAACTAATGAAAAACTGTTTTTT CAISDRDRIATNEKLFF
many TRBD2 TRBJ2-1 TRBV27 TGTGCCAGCATGAGTTTAGCGGGAGCACCCTACAATGAGCAGTTCTTC CASMSLAGAPYNEQFF
few - TRBJ2-1 TRBV15 TGTGCCACCAGCAGAGATGTTGACTCCCTGCAGTTCTTC CATSRDVDSLQFF
few TRBD2 TRBJ2-1 TRBV7-9 TGTGCCAGCAGCTTAGCGCGGACTAGCGTGCAGTTCTTC CASSLARTSVQFF
many TRBD2 TRBJ2-5 TRBV4-3 TGCGCCAGCAGCCAAGATTGGGGGGTAGCGGGAGGGAGGGAGACCCAGTACTTC CASSQDWGVAGGRETQYF
- - TRBJ2-7 TRBV6-5 TGTGCCAGCGGGTACCAGGGGTTTCCCTACGAGCAGTACTTC CASGYQGFPYEQYF
few TRBD1 TRBJ2-3 TRBV12-3/TRBV12-4 TGTGCCAGCAGAACCGGGACAGGGGGCGTCGATACGCAGTATTTT CASRTGTGGVDTQYF
many - TRBJ2-5 TRBV29-1 TGCAGCGTTGCGGAGGCAACCGATGACGGGACCCAGTACTTC CSVAEATDDGTQYF
few - TRBJ1-2 TRBV27 TGTGCCAGCAGCCTCCGGGGGGCGCGGGGCTACACCTTC CASSLRGARGYTF
- - TRBJ2-6 TRBV3-1 TGTGCCAGCAGCCAAGGAGGGTTATCTGGGGCCAACGTCCTGACTTTC CASSQGGLSGANVLTF
- TRBD1 TRBJ1-1 TRBV29-1 TGCAGCGTAGATTATACAGGGGGGAACACTGAAGCTTTCTTT CSVDYTGGNTEAFF
- - TRBJ2-1 TRBV7-3 TGTGCCAGCAGCTTAGCGCGGAGCGGCAATGAGCAGTTCTTC CASSLARSGNEQFF
many TRBD2 TRBJ2-3 TRBV20-1 TGCAGTGCCGCGGGAGTCCGCACAGATACGCAGTATTTT CSAAGVRTDTQYF
many - TRBJ1-3 TRBV20-1 TGCAGTGCTAGGGCCCCCCCCAACTCTGGAAACACCATATATTTT CSARAPPNSGNTIYF
many - TRBJ1-4 TRBV29-1 TGCGTCCGGAGTAGACTGTTTTTT CVRSRLFF
many - TRBJ1-1 TRBV20-1 TGCAGTGCTAGCCGGGACCTCGCTTTCTTT CSASRDLAFF
- - TRBJ1-1 TRBV25-1 TGTGCCAGCAGATTCGGGGGGGACACTGAAGCTTTCTTT CASRFGGDTEAFF
- - TRBJ2-7 TRBV20-1 TGCAGTGCTAGGGGAGGAGACTCCTACGAGCAGTACTTC CSARGGDSYEQYF
many TRBD1 TRBJ1-1 TRBV12-3/TRBV12-4 TGTGCCAGCAGTTCTACAGGGGGCCACCGTGAAGCTTTCTTT CASSSTGGHREAFF
many TRBD1 TRBJ2-7 TRBV6-6 TGTGCCAGCAGTACCGGGACAGGGAACGAGCAGTACTTC CASSTGTGNEQYF